These 23 T cell receptor beta chains were sequenced from one sample in a study of shared clonotypes between healthy human individuals. Using immunoSEQ multiplex PCR, the repertoire was profiled, and TCRdb retains in-frame clones only, with some absent. The sample holds over a million clones, around 98% seen once. The sequencing sample was made of naive CD4+ T cells sorted from blood. Subset of the sample: CD45RA+ positively selected. These receptors were taken from a man aged 25 to 40 in good health.

Regarding this clone: In the same sample, other DNA sequences code for this CDR3. The chain is built from TRBV5-1 and TRBJ2-7, with no clear D. CDR1 and CDR2 (germline): SGHRS, YFSETQ. V was shortened by 5 bases and J by 0 bases, with 15 bases between the two germline ends. The CDR3 contains 15 residues. CDR3 nucleotide sequence: TGCGCCAGCAGTTTAGGCGCGTCAGACTCCTACGAGCAGTACTTC. Translation: CASSLGASDSYEQYF.

The J gene is TRBJ2-3, the V gene TRBV27; 7 bases agree with TRBD2. Losses at the gene ends were 6 bases for V and 6 bases for J; bases not matched to a gene: 15. The CDR3 is 16 residues long. Germline CDR1 and CDR2: MNHEY and SMNVEV (reference sequence). CDR3 sequence reads: CASRGTLKGGLDTQYF. The CDR3 DNA sequence: TGTGCCAGCAGGGGGACCCTAAAGGGAGGGCTGGATACGCAGTATTTT.

Concerning this clone: This CDR3 is also generated by other DNA sequences in the sample. The chain has TRBV18 and TRBJ2-3; the match to TRBD2 covers 7 bases. Per germline, CDR1 KGHSH and CDR2 LQKENI. After removal of 3 bases from V and 0 bases from J, the junction contained 3 bases not matched to a gene. This CDR3 region has 15 residues. In nucleotides, the CDR3 is TGTGCCAGCTCACCCCCTAGCGGCAGCACAGATACGCAGTATTTT. Translated, it gives CASSPPSGSTDTQYF.

The chain uses TRBV5-1 and TRBJ2-1; D is ambiguous. The V gene's germline CDR1 is SGHRS and CDR2 YFSETQ. Trimming pared 2 bases from V and 5 bases from J, leaving 17 bases between. CDR3 length equals 16 residues. The CDR3 DNA follows: TGCGCCAGCAGCTTTGTTCTGGGCAGCCAGGACAATGAGCAGTTCTTC. Protein sequence: CASSFVLGSQDNEQFF.

This clone was seen only once. The V gene is TRBV6-1, the J gene TRBJ2-1, with a weak D call TRBD1 (6 bases). V was shortened by 0 bases and J by 12 bases, with 9 bases between the two germline ends. CDR1 and CDR2 from the germline V gene are MNHNS and SASEGT. The CDR3 runs 12 residues. CDR3 protein: CASSEARQVQFF. The CDR3 DNA follows: TGTGCCAGCAGTGAAGCGCGACAGGTGCAGTTCTTC.

The V gene is TRBV5-8, the J gene TRBJ1-2; D gene uncertain. Germline V lookup: CDR1 SGHTS, CDR2 YDEGEE. The V and J ends lost 4 bases and 0 bases respectively, with 10 bases between them. The CDR3 has 14 residues. DNA of the CDR3: TGTGCCAGCAGCACCGCCGGGACTAACTATGGCTACACCTTC. Translation gives CASSTAGTNYGYTF.

The chain links TRBV6-1 to TRBJ2-7, with 7 bases identical to TRBD1. J was trimmed by 4 bases and V by 10 bases; bases with no gene match: 7. CDR3 length: 12 residues. Germline V gene data show CDR1 as MNHNS and CDR2 as SASEGT. The CDR3, as DNA: TGTGCCACCGAGGGGGCTTCATACGAGCAGTACTTC. Translated: CATEGASYEQYF.

The genes are TRBV27 and TRBJ2-2; weak D call: TRBD1 (6 bases). The germline V and J ends were trimmed by 7 bases and 6 bases, with 18 bases remaining between them. CDR3 length: 15 amino acids. Germline loops: CDR1 MNHEY, CDR2 SMNVEV (reference sequence). CDR3 loop: CASKYRVSLPGELFF. The CDR3, as DNA: TGTGCCAGCAAATACAGGGTTAGTTTGCCCGGGGAGCTGTTTTTT.

The chain uses TRBV5-6 and TRBJ2-7; D may be TRBD1 (5 bases). V lost 0 bases and J lost 0, with 10 bases in between. Germline V CDR1 and CDR2: SGHDT, YYEEEE. CDR3 length: 15 amino acids. As DNA, the CDR3 is TGTGCCAGCAGCTTGGGGCCAGGGAACTCCTACGAGCAGTACTTC. Translation gives CASSLGPGNSYEQYF.

The gene calls are TRBV10-3 and TRBJ2-1; D not resolved. Germline V gene lookup returns CDR1 ENHRY and CDR2 SYGVKD. Trimming took off 3 bases at V and 6 bases at J, with 6 bases between the two ends. This CDR3 contains 12 residues. CDR3 DNA sequence: TGTGCCATCAGTGACACAGTCAATGAGCAGTTCTTC. Translated, it gives CAISDTVNEQFF.

The chain combines TRBV9 with TRBJ2-3, with D hard to call. The V end was cut by 0 bases, the J end by 0 bases, with 11 bases between. The CDR3 contains 16 residues. Germline assignment: CDR1 SGDLS and CDR2 YYNGEE. CDR3 bases: TGTGCCAGCAGCGTAGTTGGGCTAGTCAGCACAGATACGCAGTATTTT. Encoded protein: CASSVVGLVSTDTQYF.

This chain uses TRBV7-9 with TRBJ2-1; 10 nucleotides agree with TRBD1. CDR1 is SEHNR, CDR2 FQNEAQ, per germline (reference sequence). The CDR3 extends over 19 amino acids. Trimming at V came to 2 bases and at J to 3 bases, leaving 13 bases not matched to a gene. CDR3 nucleotides: TGTGCCAGCAGCTTACGGCCTCACCGGGACAGGGGAATCTACAATGAGCAGTTCTTC. The encoded protein is CASSLRPHRDRGIYNEQFF.

This chain uses TRBV11-3 with TRBJ2-2, with 11 bases fitting TRBD2. J gave up 3 bases and V 1 base, and 13 bases lay outside the gene matches. This CDR3 is 20 amino acids long. Per germline, CDR1 SGHNT and CDR2 YENEEA. The CDR3 spells CASSLAHLPSGRPDTGELFF. The CDR3 nucleotides read TGTGCCAGCAGCTTAGCCCACCTCCCTAGCGGGAGGCCGGACACCGGGGAGCTGTTTTTT.

The chain employs TRBV5-1 and TRBJ1-4; 7 nucleotides align to TRBD1. CDR3 length equals 15 residues. The J segment lost 10 bases and the V segment lost 6 bases, leaving 15 bases of the junction unmatched. Looked up from germline, CDR1 is SGHRS and CDR2 is YFSETQ. The CDR3 region is CASTQTGATPGKLFF. The CDR3 DNA sequence: TGCGCCAGCACCCAAACAGGGGCCACCCCCGGAAAACTGTTTTTT.

The rearrangement joins TRBV7-6 to TRBJ1-1; a possible D gene is TRBD1 (5 bases). V was trimmed by 4 bases and J by 1 base, leaving 13 bases between them. The CDR3 runs 15 residues. The germline CDR1 and CDR2 sequences are SGHVS and FNYEAQ. In DNA form, the CDR3 reads TGTGCCAGCAGCTCGGGACCCCGGGAGAACACTGAAGCTTTCTTT. It yields the protein CASSSGPRENTEAFF.

The chain combines TRBV7-9 with TRBJ1-4, with 7 nucleotides matching TRBD1. This CDR3 is 17 amino acids long. After removal of 5 bases from V and 1 base from J, the junction contained 10 bases not matched to a gene. In germline, CDR1 is SEHNR, CDR2 FQNEAQ (reference sequence). The CDR3 region has the DNA TGTGCCAGCAGCCAGGGAGGGGGCTTCGGAACTAATGAAAAACTGTTTTTT. The encoded protein is CASSQGGGFGTNEKLFF.

For this clone: The same CDR3 also results from other DNA sequences found in this sample. The chain links TRBV20-1 to TRBJ2-7; unclear D gene. The CDR3 runs to 11 residues. Per germline, CDR1 DFQATT and CDR2 SNEGSKA (reference sequence). The V end lost 3 bases, the J end lost 4 bases, and 7 bases lay between the germline ends. In nucleotides, the CDR3 is TGCAGTGCTAGGGGTGGTTACGAGCAGTACTTC. This sequence encodes CSARGGYEQYF.

For the CDR3, the DNA is TGTGCCAGCTCACCGACCTCGAACACTGAAGCTTTCTTT. Protein: CASSPTSNTEAFF. The chain employs TRBV18 and TRBJ1-1; D is undetermined. Trimming stripped 3 bases from V and 1 base from J, with 6 bases between. CDR1 is KGHSH, CDR2 LQKENI, per germline. This CDR3 is built from 13 residues.

The chain is built from TRBV28 and TRBJ2-3; 9 bases are a match to TRBD1. V gave up 5 bases and J gave up 2 bases; unmatched junction bases: 8. There are 16 residues in the CDR3. Per germline, CDR1 MDHEN and CDR2 SYDVKM. For the CDR3, the DNA is TGTGCCAGCAGTGCCTCCGGGACAGGGACCACAGATACGCAGTATTTT. Its translation is CASSASGTGTTDTQYF.

V gene TRBV9 combines with J gene TRBJ2-3; 11 nucleotides match TRBD2. V lost 0 bases, J lost 2 bases, and 2 bases stayed unmatched. The CDR3 loop spans 16 amino acids. Germline V gene lookup returns CDR1 SGDLS and CDR2 YYNGEE. CDR3 nucleotide sequence: TGTGCCAGCAGCGTAGCTAGCGGGAGGATCACAGATACGCAGTATTTT. This codes for CASSVASGRITDTQYF.

As concerns this clone: This sample also contains other DNA sequences that code for the same CDR3. This chain uses TRBV18 with TRBJ2-5, with no clear D. This CDR3 region has 12 residues. V dropped 4 bases and J dropped 2 bases, with 5 bases sitting between them. Germline V gene sequence: CDR1 KGHSH, CDR2 LQKENI. CDR3 sequence (DNA): TGTGCCAGCTCACGTCTGCAAGAGACCCAGTACTTC. Its translation is CASSRLQETQYF. Variable domain in full (rest from reference TRBV18 and TRBJ2-5): NAGVMQNPRHLVRRRGQEARLRCSPMKGHSHVYWYRQLPEEGLKFMVYLQKENIIDESGMPKERFSAEFPKEGPSILRIQQVVRGDSAAYFCASSRLQETQYFGPGTRLLVL.

This sequence joins TRBV19 and TRBJ2-5; perhaps TRBD2 as D (5 bases). Trimming left V 5 bases short and J 1 base short, with 14 bases between. The CDR3 loop spans 15 amino acids. Germline CDR1 is LNHDA and CDR2 is SQIVND (reference sequence). As DNA, the CDR3 is TGTGCCAGTAGTCCCTCGGGAATCCCCCAAGAGACCCAGTACTTC. Its protein is CASSPSGIPQETQYF. Complete variable domain (other parts from reference TRBV19 and TRBJ2-5): DGGITQSPKYLFRKEGQNVTLSCEQNLNHDAMYWYRQDPGQGLRLIYYSQIVNDFQKGDIAEGYSVSREKKESFPLTVTSAQKNPTAFYLCASSPSGIPQETQYFGPGTRLLVL.

The rearrangement joins TRBV5-1 to TRBJ2-6; D not certain. Trimming pared 0 bases from V and 0 bases from J, leaving 10 bases between. The CDR3 runs 17 residues. CDR1 is SGHRS and CDR2 is YFSETQ in the germline V gene. CDR3 nucleotides: TGCGCCAGCAGCTTGGTGCCGGATGGCTCTGGGGCCAACGTCCTGACTTTC. Translated: CASSLVPDGSGANVLTF.